This is a list of T cell receptor beta chains from one sample in a study of Graves' ophthalmopathy and Graves' hyperthyroidism. In TCRdb, the multiplex PCR reads were re-called with MiXCR into one record per CDR3 protein. The table shows some 750,000 distinct CDR3 sequences, with roughly two fifths occurring only once. Sequenced input: peripheral blood. Every receptor here comes from an adult man with Graves' ophthalmopathy. CDR3s include the opening cysteine and the closing phenylalanine or tryptophan. The order of the fields is J gene, V gene, CDR3 protein.

>TRBJ1-6|TRBV5-1
CASSLGQKESPLHF
>TRBJ2-3|TRBV11-2
CASSQGRVGRATDTQYF
>TRBJ1-1|TRBV7-8
CASSFDRPDGEAFF
>TRBJ2-7|TRBV24-1
CATMGQGYEQYF
>TRBJ2-7|TRBV6-5
CASRRARRRLADSYEQYF
>TRBJ2-5|TRBV7-2
CASSLGGQGMRTQYF
>TRBJ1-1|TRBV9
CASSVDGRVWTEAFF
>TRBJ2-5|TRBV20-1
CSVIRGVRSRNQPQYF
>TRBJ2-2|TRBV7-9
CASRERAGELFF
>TRBJ1-6|TRBV19
CASSIDTSEFLSPLHF
>TRBJ1-6|TRBV20-1
CSARAAPTRGSPLHF
>TRBJ1-1|TRBV5-4
CASSRDPGSVNTEAFF
>TRBJ1-4|TRBV20-1
CSARDHSQGSTNEKLFF
>-|TRBV2
CASSPLVSTSYEQYF
>TRBJ2-7|TRBV29-1
CSRPLFYEQYF
>TRBJ2-7|TRBV19
CASSPGRIRSYEQYF
>TRBJ1-2|TRBV10-3
CASSPRDFYGYTF
>TRBJ2-2|TRBV2
CASRQGQNTGELFF
>TRBJ1-2|TRBV25-1
CASSGMTANYGYTF
>TRBJ1-2|TRBV25-1
CASSEKGDYGYTF
>TRBJ2-3|TRBV29-1
CSVDGLGRLAGGPDTQYF
>TRBJ2-7|TRBV7-6
CASSSGAHYEQYF
>TRBJ1-6|TRBV11-2
CASSLDWIAYNSPLHF
>TRBJ2-7|TRBV12-3/TRBV12-4
CASSSDHYEQYF
>TRBJ2-2|TRBV25-1
CASRRQGGGTGELFF
>TRBJ2-3|TRBV25-1
CASSSTGLDTQYF
>TRBJ1-2|TRBV10-3
CASSYLDRYYGYTF
>TRBJ2-2|TRBV19
CASSYGGTRHLF
>TRBJ2-7|TRBV11-2
CASSYSIVGVEQYF
>TRBJ2-7|TRBV2
CASRRTSGNSYEQYF
>TRBJ2-2|TRBV7-4
CASSHGTVQRSCFF
>TRBJ2-2|TRBV7-2
CASSRGQGPTGELFF
>TRBJ1-2|TRBV9
CASSPTAYGYTF
>TRBJ2-7|TRBV19
CASRDRAYEQYF
>TRBJ2-5|TRBV7-2
CASSSYLSSTQYF
>TRBJ2-7|TRBV20-1
CSAYRDRASYEQYF
>TRBJ1-4|TRBV9
CASSVGGQLNEKLFF
>TRBJ2-5|TRBV25-1
CAWSVGTSAGRETQYF
>TRBJ1-1|TRBV29-1
CSGRQGGLNTEAFF
>TRBJ1-2|TRBV19
CASIPSGSDNYGYTF
>TRBJ2-5|TRBV9
CASSDDSQETQYF
>TRBJ2-7|TRBV10-3
CASTAGNNDEQYF
>TRBJ1-1|TRBV30
CAWTDTANTEAFF
>TRBJ2-5|TRBV4-1
CASAREYGETQYF
>TRBJ1-5|TRBV11-1
CASSYREPTVRRKPQHF
>TRBJ1-1|TRBV7-2
CASSFYRGPVDTEAFF
>TRBJ2-5|TRBV29-1
CSLRTGRGETQYF
>TRBJ1-1|TRBV20-1
CSARDLQGADTEAFF
>TRBJ1-2|TRBV10-3
CAISAADYGYTF
>TRBJ2-5|TRBV20-1
CSASFSGGYQETQYF
>TRBJ1-2|TRBV25-1
CASLLYRGFYGYTF
>TRBJ2-7|TRBV4-3
CATTGFSSYEQYF
>TRBJ1-3|TRBV9
CASSVDLFSGNTIYF
>TRBJ2-6|TRBV25-1
CASSPGTGLAF